The 20 T cell receptor beta chains in this list originate from one sample, sequenced in a study of post-analysis software for immune sequencing data. Their target antigens are unknown. Points from the study as a whole: Compared with controls, patients had more of 4 to 6 TRBV segments, including TRBV5-6, TRBV5-1 and TRBV20-1.

Libraries were made from TCR beta cDNA, and they carried unique molecular identifiers. Each CDR3 protein gets one entry after TCRdb re-called the PCR reads with MiXCR. The table shows around 770,000 distinct CDR3 sequences, with more than 45% occurring only once. The sequenced material came from blood. The receptors here all came from a girl between 10 and 17 years old with multiple sclerosis.

This chain uses TRBV24-1 with TRBJ1-2; D is uncertain. This CDR3 has 14 amino acids. Trimming took off 4 bases at V and 3 bases at J, with 11 bases between the two ends. Looked up from germline, CDR1 is KGHDR and CDR2 is SFDVKD. CDR3 nucleotide sequence: TGTGCCACCAGTGACCCCGACGGGTACTATGGCTACACCTTC. Protein: CATSDPDGYYGYTF.

This clonotype was seen more than once but under ten times. The V gene is TRBV5-1, the J gene TRBJ2-7; D may be TRBD1 (5 bases). CDR1 and CDR2 from the germline V gene are SGHRS and YFSETQ. With 2 bases removed from V and 5 bases from J, the gap between germline ends came to 8 bases. This CDR3 contains 12 residues. CDR3: CASSFVGDEQYF. In DNA form, the CDR3 reads TGCGCCAGCAGCTTCGTAGGGGACGAGCAGTACTTC.

The chain links TRBV20-1 to TRBJ2-7, with 9 bases that match TRBD1. The CDR3 has 15 residues. The V gene's germline CDR1 is DFQATT and CDR2 SNEGSKA (reference sequence). With 3 bases clipped from V and 2 bases from J, the junction kept 8 bases outside the gene matches. As DNA, the CDR3 is TGCAGTGCTAGGGACCCCGGGACAGGGACCTACGAGCAGTACTTC. Its translation: CSARDPGTGTYEQYF.

The chain employs TRBV10-3 and TRBJ2-7; 7 bases align to TRBD2. V was pared by 3 bases and J by 3 bases, with 14 bases of the junction left unmatched. The CDR3 runs to 17 residues. Looked up from germline, CDR1 is ENHRY and CDR2 is SYGVKD. Here the CDR3 DNA reads TGTGCCATCAGTGATCCCGTTGGTAGCGGGCCAGGCTACGAGCAGTACTTC. It codes for CAISDPVGSGPGYEQYF.

V is TRBV5-1 and J is TRBJ2-7, with 8 positions matching TRBD1. The J segment lost 5 bases and the V segment lost 0 bases, leaving 7 bases of the junction unmatched. This CDR3 is built from 15 residues. Germline V CDR1 and CDR2: SGHRS, YFSETQ. The CDR3 loop reads CASSLVWQGADEQYF. The DNA of the CDR3 is TGCGCCAGCAGCTTGGTATGGCAGGGGGCAGACGAGCAGTACTTC. The full variable domain, in which reference TRBV5-1 and TRBJ2-7 provide the parts outside the CDR3, is KAGVTQTPRYLIKTRGQQVTLSCSPISGHRSVSWYQQTPGQGLQFLFEYFSETQRNKGNFPGRFSGRQFSNSRSEMNVSTLELGDSALYLCASSLVWQGADEQYFGPGTRLTVT.

V and J are TRBV4-2 and TRBJ1-1, with D tentatively TRBD1 (6 bases). This CDR3 region has 16 residues. V dropped 4 bases and J dropped 4 bases, with 19 bases sitting between them. CDR1 and CDR2 from the germline V gene are LGHNA and YNFKEQ. The CDR3: CASSPRGGPQVTEAFF. CDR3 sequence (DNA): TGTGCCAGCAGCCCCCGGGGGGGGCCCCAGGTCACTGAAGCTTTCTTT.

V is TRBV12-3 or TRBV12-4 and J is TRBJ2-1; TRBD2 matches 8 bases. V trimming: 3 bases; J trimming: 8 bases; junction bases outside the gene matches: 15. The CDR3 contains 17 residues. CDR3 in amino acids: CASSFIPSAGVSDEQFF. DNA for the CDR3: TGTGCCAGCAGTTTTATTCCGTCAGCGGGAGTAAGCGATGAGCAGTTCTTC.

The rearrangement links TRBV5-1 to TRBJ2-7, with TRBD1 identical over 9 bases. The germline CDR1 and CDR2 sequences are SGHRS and YFSETQ. Trimming took 4 bases from V and 11 from J; bases not matched to a gene: 10. The CDR3 loop spans 13 amino acids. The CDR3 coding sequence is TGCGCCAGCAGCCGCCTGATCGGGGACAGGGAGTACTTC. Its translation: CASSRLIGDREYF.

A single count supports this clonotype. This chain joins TRBV15 and TRBJ2-1, with TRBD2 matching 12 bases. This CDR3 contains 20 residues. V lost 0 bases to trimming and J lost 4 bases; unmatched junction nucleotides: 13. Germline V lookup: CDR1 LNHNV, CDR2 YYDKDF (reference sequence). The CDR3 reads CATSRDHWTSGTSGYNEQFF. The CDR3 DNA is TGTGCCACCAGCAGAGACCACTGGACTAGCGGGACCTCGGGTTACAATGAGCAGTTCTTC.

The V and J genes are TRBV20-1 and TRBJ1-1; 8 positions match TRBD1. Germline CDR1 reads DFQATT; CDR2 reads SNEGSKA (reference sequence). V gave up 2 bases and J gave up 1 base; unmatched junction bases: 6. This CDR3 is built from 15 residues. CDR3 region: CSARSPTGGNTEAFF. Here the CDR3 DNA reads TGCAGTGCTAGAAGTCCTACAGGGGGGAACACTGAAGCTTTCTTT.

The V and J genes are TRBV7-2 and TRBJ1-4; perhaps TRBD1 as D (5 bases). Germline V CDR1 and CDR2: SGHTA, FQGNSA. This CDR3 region has 14 residues. The germline V and J ends were trimmed by 5 bases and 6 bases, with 13 bases remaining between them. Here the CDR3 reads CASSLPGRHEKLFF. The CDR3 DNA is TGTGCCAGCAGCCTTCCAGGGAGGCATGAAAAACTGTTTTTT.

The V call is TRBV12-3 or TRBV12-4, the J call TRBJ2-2; 7 positions match TRBD2. CDR3 length: 14 amino acids. The V gene end was trimmed by 5 bases and the J gene end by 13 bases; junction bases not matched to a gene: 13. CDR3 DNA: TGTGCCAGCAGTCCCCGCGGGACTATCAAGGGGCTGTTTTTT. This translates into CASSPRGTIKGLFF.

This clonotype was counted a few times. The chain has TRBV5-1 and TRBJ1-4; weak D call: TRBD1 (6 bases). The CDR3 spans 15 residues. Germline values: CDR1 SGHRS, CDR2 YFSETQ. Trimming pared 1 base from V and 6 bases from J, leaving 13 bases between. The CDR3 is CASSLRSGEDEKLFF. In DNA, the CDR3 is TGCGCCAGCAGCTTGAGGTCAGGGGAAGATGAAAAACTGTTTTTT.

The gene calls are TRBV25-1 and TRBJ2-3; D is unclear. V was shortened by 1 base and J by 12 bases, with 8 bases between the two germline ends. The CDR3 is made up of 11 amino acids. Germline values: CDR1 MGHDK, CDR2 SYGVNS. CDR3 bases: TGTGCCAGCAGTGAATCCCTTGGCCAGTATTTT. Encoded protein: CASSESLGQYF.

The chain employs TRBV30 and TRBJ2-4; no clear D. CDR1 GTSNPN and CDR2 SVGIG come from the germline V gene (reference sequence). The CDR3 is 14 amino acids. The V end lost 0 bases, the J end lost 7 bases, and 13 bases lay between the germline ends. The CDR3 reads CAWSVRGRVNIQYF. CDR3 DNA: TGTGCCTGGAGTGTAAGAGGCCGCGTGAACATTCAGTACTTC. The full variable domain, rest sourced from reference TRBV30 and TRBJ2-4, is SQTIHQWPATLVQPVGSPLSLECTVEGTSNPNLYWYRQAAGRGLQLLFYSVGIGQISSEVPQNLSASRPQDRQFILSSKKLLLSDSGFYLCAWSVRGRVNIQYFGAGTRLSVL.

The CDR3 here is CASSPTSSGLAVNEQFF. In DNA form, the CDR3 reads TGTGCCAGCAGTCCGACTAGCTCGGGACTAGCGGTTAATGAGCAGTTCTTC. The rearrangement links TRBV7-6 to TRBJ2-1; 11 bases align to TRBD2. The CDR3 loop spans 17 amino acids. The V gene's germline CDR1 is SGHVS and CDR2 FNYEAQ. J lost 7 bases, V lost 6 bases, and 14 bases had no gene match.

The count of this clonotype is one. The V call is TRBV29-1, the J call TRBJ2-1; D gene unclear. V gave up 4 bases and J gave up 10 bases, with 14 bases separating them. The V gene's germline CDR1 is SQVTM and CDR2 ANQGSEA. The CDR3 is made up of 12 amino acids. The CDR3 bases are TGCAGCGTTGGACTTCACCAAGCGGAGCAGTTCTTC. It translates to CSVGLHQAEQFF.

The V and J genes are TRBV3-1 and TRBJ1-2, with D possibly TRBD1 on 6 matching bases. V shed 4 bases and J shed 2 bases, with 17 bases lying between them. The CDR3 contains 16 residues. Germline V gene lookup returns CDR1 LGHDT and CDR2 YNNKEL (reference sequence). This CDR3 is CASSPVVDSRNYGYTF. CDR3 nucleotide sequence: TGTGCCAGCAGCCCGGTGGTGGACAGCCGAAACTATGGCTACACCTTC.

Notes on this clonotype: Germline is not matched at one junction end, which may reflect a read error. The rearrangement joins TRBV4-2 to TRBJ2-1, with D possibly being TRBD1 or TRBD2 (5 bases each). CDR3 length: 16 residues. Germline V gene data show CDR1 as LGHNA and CDR2 as YNFKEQ. As DNA, the CDR3 is TGTGCCAGCAGCCAAGATCAGGGTCCTATCGGGGATGAGCCGTTCTTC. Its protein product is CASSQDQGPIGDEPFF.

This chain links TRBV12-3 or TRBV12-4 with TRBJ2-5; 8 bases align to TRBD1. V gave up 7 bases and J gave up 2 bases; unmatched junction bases: 3. The length of the CDR3 is 13 residues. CDR3 residues: CASTGTGQETQYF. CDR3 DNA sequence: TGTGCCAGCACTGGGACAGGTCAAGAGACCCAGTACTTC.